This T cell receptor beta chain was observed in a study of CD8 T cells in ankylosing spondylitis. Study-level points and caveats: Ankylosing spondylitis blood appeared to be characterized by a TCR beta motif of under 10 highly homologous variants. The clones that were linked to disease were reported to be significantly enriched in matched synovial fluid samples from ankylosing spondylitis patients. Certain motif variants had earlier been reported in reactive arthritis synovial fluid and blood.

Germline CDR1 MNHNS, CDR2 SASEGT. This CDR3 comprises 15 residues. Deletions cut 7 bases from V and 0 bases from J, with 15 bases between. This clonotype was counted between two and nine times. Its cognate antigen is unknown. A single record per CDR3 protein comes from TCRdb applying MiXCR to the 5' RACE reads. The sample contains some 350,000 distinct CDR3 sequences, about 14% of which appear only once. This clonotype originated in a male donor with ankylosing spondylitis or in good health (not recorded which). The chain carries TRBV6-1 and TRBJ2-5; either TRBD1 or TRBD2 may fit D (5 bases each). Material: blood, either unsorted or a sorted T cell fraction (not recorded which). The CDR3 DNA follows: TGTGCCAGCACCTCCCGGGGCTCCTACCAAGAGACCCAGTACTTC. Translated: CASTSRGSYQETQYF.